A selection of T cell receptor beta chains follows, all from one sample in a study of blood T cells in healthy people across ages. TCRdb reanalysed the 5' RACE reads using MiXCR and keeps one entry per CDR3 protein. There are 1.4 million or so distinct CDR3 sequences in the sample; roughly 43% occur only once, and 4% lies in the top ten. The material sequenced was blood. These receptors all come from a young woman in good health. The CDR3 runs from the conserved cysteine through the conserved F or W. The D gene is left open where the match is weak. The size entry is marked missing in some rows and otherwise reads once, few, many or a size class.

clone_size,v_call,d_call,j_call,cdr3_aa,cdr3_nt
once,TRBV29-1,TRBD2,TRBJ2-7,CSAYAGDYEQYF,TGCAGCGCCTACGCGGGGGACTACGAGCAGTACTTC
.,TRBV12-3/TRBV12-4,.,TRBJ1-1,CASKGREMQAFF,TGTGCCAGCAAGGGCAGGGAGATGCAAGCTTTCTTT
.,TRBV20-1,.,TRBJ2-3,CSARRGQDTDTQYF,TGCAGTGCTAGAAGAGGGCAAGACACAGATACGCAGTATTTT
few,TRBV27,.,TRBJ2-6,CASSHGANVLTF,TGTGCCAGCAGTCATGGGGCCAACGTCCTGACTTTC
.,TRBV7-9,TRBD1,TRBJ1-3,CASSSRTGGSGNTIYF,TGTGCCAGCAGCTCCAGGACAGGCGGCTCTGGAAACACCATATATTTT
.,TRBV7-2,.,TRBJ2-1,CASSLEEVQGEQFF,TGTGCCAGCAGCTTAGAGGAGGTGCAGGGTGAGCAGTTCTTC
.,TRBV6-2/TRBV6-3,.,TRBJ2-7,CASSNSAYEQYF,TGTGCCAGCAGTAACAGCGCCTACGAGCAGTACTTC
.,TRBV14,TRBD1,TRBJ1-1,CASSQLGTGRTEAFF,TGTGCCAGCAGCCAACTCGGGACAGGGCGCACTGAAGCTTTCTTT
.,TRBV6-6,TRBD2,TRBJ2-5,CASSYRAGGYNEQYF,TGTGCCAGCAGTTACCGAGCGGGGGGGTACAATGAGCAGTACTTC
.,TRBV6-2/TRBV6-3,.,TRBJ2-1,CASSYSPGETYNEQFF,TGTGCCAGCAGTTACTCTCCGGGGGAAACCTACAATGAGCAGTTCTTC
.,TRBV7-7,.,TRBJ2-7,CASSFQRGDEQYF,TGTGCTAGCAGCTTCCAGAGAGGAGACGAGCAGTACTTC
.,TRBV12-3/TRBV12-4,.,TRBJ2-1,CASRFSALGGLFF,TGTGCCAGCAGATTCTCGGCCCTTGGGGGCTTGTTCTTC
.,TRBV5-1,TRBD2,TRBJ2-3,CASSLVSSGGAGDTQYF,TGCGCCAGCAGCTTGGTTTCTAGCGGAGGGGCCGGGGATACGCAGTATTTT
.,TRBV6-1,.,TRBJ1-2,CASSENRAGYGYTF,TGTGCCAGCAGTGAAAACAGGGCGGGCTATGGCTACACCTTC
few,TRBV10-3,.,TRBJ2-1,CAISGDISYNEQFF,TGTGCCATCAGTGGGGATATCTCCTACAATGAGCAGTTCTTC
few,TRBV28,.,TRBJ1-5,CASSLYGIGARGNQPQHF,TGTGCCAGCAGTTTATATGGGATAGGGGCAAGAGGCAATCAGCCCCAGCATTTT
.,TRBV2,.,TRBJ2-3,CASLVRGGPSTDTQYF,TGTGCCAGCCTTGTGAGGGGGGGCCCTAGCACAGATACGCAGTATTTT
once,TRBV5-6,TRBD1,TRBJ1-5,CASSLTGQDNQPQHF,TGTGCCAGCAGCTTGACCGGACAGGATAATCAGCCCCAGCATTTT
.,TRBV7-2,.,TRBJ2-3,CASSLKLGADTQYF,TGTGCCAGCAGCTTAAAACTGGGGGCAGATACGCAGTATTTT
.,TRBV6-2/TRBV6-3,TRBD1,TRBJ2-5,CASTADRATETQYF,TGTGCCAGCACCGCGGACAGGGCGACGGAGACCCAGTACTTC
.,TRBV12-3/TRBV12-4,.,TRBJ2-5,CASSFLSQETQYF,TGTGCCAGCAGTTTCCTCTCCCAAGAGACCCAGTACTTC
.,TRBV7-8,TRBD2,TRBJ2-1,CASSVGFGTSGRAGNEQFF,TGTGCCAGCAGCGTAGGATTCGGGACTAGCGGGAGGGCCGGAAATGAGCAGTTCTTC
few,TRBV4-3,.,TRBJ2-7,CASSQPSTRASSYEQYF,TGCGCCAGCAGCCAGCCTTCCACCAGGGCCTCGTCCTACGAGCAGTACTTC
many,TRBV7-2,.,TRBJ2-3,CASSLALRTDTQYF,TGTGCCAGCAGCTTAGCGCTCAGAACAGATACGCAGTATTTT
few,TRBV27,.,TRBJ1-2,CASSVLGDYGYTF,TGTGCCAGCAGTGTACTGGGGGATTATGGCTACACCTTC
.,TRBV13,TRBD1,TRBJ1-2,CASSPTGSVAYGYTF,TGTGCCAGCAGCCCGACAGGGAGTGTGGCCTATGGCTACACCTTC
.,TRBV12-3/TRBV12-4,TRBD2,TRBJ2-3,CALGPASGSVGTDTQYF,TGTGCCCTCGGGCCGGCTAGCGGGAGTGTTGGCACAGATACGCAGTATTTT
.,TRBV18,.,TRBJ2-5,CASSPPQEQETQYF,TGTGCCAGCTCACCTCCACAGGAACAAGAGACCCAGTACTTC
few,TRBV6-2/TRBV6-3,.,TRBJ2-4,CASSYSIGVAKNIQYF,TGTGCCAGCAGTTACTCGATAGGGGTAGCCAAAAACATTCAGTACTTC
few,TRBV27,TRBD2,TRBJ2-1,CASSSPVYSGGSYNEQFF,TGTGCCAGCAGTTCCCCAGTATATAGCGGGGGGTCCTACAATGAGCAGTTCTTC
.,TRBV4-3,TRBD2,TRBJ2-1,CASSQDPSGGFRFF,TGCGCCAGCAGCCAAGATCCTAGCGGGGGCTTCAGGTTCTTC
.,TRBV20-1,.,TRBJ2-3,CSAMSEGLTDTQYF,TGCAGTGCTATGAGCGAGGGGCTCACAGATACGCAGTATTTT
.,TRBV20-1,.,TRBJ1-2,CSAVDRRNYGYTF,TGCAGTGCTGTAGACAGGCGGAACTATGGCTACACCTTC
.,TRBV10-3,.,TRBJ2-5,CAISDAGAETQYF,TGTGCCATCAGTGATGCGGGGGCGGAGACCCAGTACTTC
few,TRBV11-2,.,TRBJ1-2,CASSAGIFNYGYTF,TGTGCCAGCAGCGCGGGGATTTTTAACTATGGCTACACCTTC
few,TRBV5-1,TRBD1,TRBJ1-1,CASSLLLGQVTEAFF,TGCGCCAGCAGCTTGCTTCTGGGACAGGTCACTGAAGCTTTCTTT
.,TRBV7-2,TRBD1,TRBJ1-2,CASSLALDRGASNYGYTF,TGTGCCAGCAGCTTAGCACTGGACAGGGGCGCCTCTAACTATGGCTACACCTTC
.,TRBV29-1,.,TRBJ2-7,CSVEGKNRVEQYF,TGCAGCGTTGAAGGGAAAAACAGGGTCGAGCAGTACTTC
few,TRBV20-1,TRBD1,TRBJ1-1,CSAEDRGFTEAFF,TGCAGTGCTGAAGACAGGGGTTTCACTGAAGCTTTCTTT
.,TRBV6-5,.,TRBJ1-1,CASRGHLDTEAFF,TGTGCCAGCAGGGGACACCTGGATACTGAGGCTTTCTTT
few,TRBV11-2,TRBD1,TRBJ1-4,CASSSFRQGRGEKLFF,TGTGCCAGCAGCTCCTTCCGACAGGGTAGGGGCGAAAAACTGTTTTTT
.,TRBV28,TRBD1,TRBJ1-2,CASRPAGQGIYGYTF,TGTGCCAGCAGACCGGCGGGACAGGGGATCTATGGCTACACCTTC
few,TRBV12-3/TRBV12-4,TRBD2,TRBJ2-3,CASHERGAMATDTQYF,TGTGCCAGCCACGAGCGGGGGGCGATGGCCACAGATACGCAGTATTTT
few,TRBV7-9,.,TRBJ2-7,CASSFSGGDSEQYF,TGTGCCAGCAGCTTTTCTGGGGGAGATAGCGAGCAGTACTTC
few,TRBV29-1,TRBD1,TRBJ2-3,CSVAGTGGGTDTQYF,TGCAGCGTAGCCGGGACAGGGGGAGGGACAGATACGCAGTATTTT
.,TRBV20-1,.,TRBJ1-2,CSAPRLGRRGYGYTF,TGCAGTGCGCCACGGCTGGGCCGCCGAGGCTATGGCTACACCTTC
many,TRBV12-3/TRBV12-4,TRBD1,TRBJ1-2,CASSDPGQGYYGYTF,TGTGCCAGCAGTGACCCCGGACAGGGCTATTATGGCTACACCTTC
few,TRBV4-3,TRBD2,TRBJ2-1,CASSQDPAGVAYNEQFF,TGCGCCAGCAGCCAAGATCCAGCGGGAGTAGCTTACAATGAGCAGTTCTTC
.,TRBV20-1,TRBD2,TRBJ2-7,CSARDSSGGYEQYF,TGCAGTGCTAGAGATTCTAGCGGGGGCTACGAGCAGTACTTC